This TCR beta chain originates from a study of patients and donors after allogeneic stem cell transplantation. TCRdb reprocessed the RT-PCR reads via MiXCR and lists one record per CDR3 protein. The sample carries 80,000 to 90,000 distinct CDR3 sequences, roughly 50% recorded once. Trimming cost V 6 bases and J 3 bases; bases outside gene matches: 7. This CDR3 is built from 15 residues. The source is a human donor who was either an allogeneic HSCT recipient or a stem cell or donor lymphocyte infusion donor (not recorded which). It is not recorded whose cells these are; they may come from a transplant donor. Sequenced sample: blood, either unsorted or a sorted T cell fraction (not recorded which). V usage is TRBV12-3 or TRBV12-4 and J usage is TRBJ1-5; 8 bases are a match to TRBD1. The CDR3 spells CASRMGQDFNQPQHF. The CDR3, as DNA: TGTGCCAGCAGAATGGGACAGGACTTCAATCAGCCCCAGCATTTT.